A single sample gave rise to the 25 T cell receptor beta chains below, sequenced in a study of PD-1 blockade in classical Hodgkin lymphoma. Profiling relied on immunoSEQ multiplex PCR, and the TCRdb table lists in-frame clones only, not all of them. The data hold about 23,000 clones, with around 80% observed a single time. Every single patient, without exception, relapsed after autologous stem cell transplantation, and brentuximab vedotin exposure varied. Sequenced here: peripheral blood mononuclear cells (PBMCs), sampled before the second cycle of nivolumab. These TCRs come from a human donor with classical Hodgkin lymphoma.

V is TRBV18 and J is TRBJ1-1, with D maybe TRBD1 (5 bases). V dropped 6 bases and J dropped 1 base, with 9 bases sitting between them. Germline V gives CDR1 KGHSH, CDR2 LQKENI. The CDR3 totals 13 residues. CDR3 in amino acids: CASSLGGNTEAFF. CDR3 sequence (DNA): TGTGCCAGCTCCCTCGGGGGGAACACTGAAGCTTTCTTT. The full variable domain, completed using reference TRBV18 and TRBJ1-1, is NAGVMQNPRHLVRRRGQEARLRCSPMKGHSHVYWYRQLPEEGLKFMVYLQKENIIDESGMPKERFSAEFPKEGPSILRIQQVVRGDSAAYFCASSLGGNTEAFFGQGTRLTVV.

This CDR3 is CASRQLAEETQYF. For the CDR3, the DNA is TGTGCCAGCAGGCAACTAGCGGAAGAGACCCAGTACTTC. This chain links TRBV27 with TRBJ2-5, with 8 bases fitting TRBD2. Germline trimming cut 6 bases from V and 3 bases from J; bases unmatched to any gene: 3. The CDR3 is made up of 13 amino acids. Looked up from germline, CDR1 is MNHEY and CDR2 is SMNVEV (reference sequence).

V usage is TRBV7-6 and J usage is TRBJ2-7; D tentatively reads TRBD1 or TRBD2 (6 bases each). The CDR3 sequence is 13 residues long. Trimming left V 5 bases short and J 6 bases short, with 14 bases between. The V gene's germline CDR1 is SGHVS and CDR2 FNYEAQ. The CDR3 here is CASSPHGGPEQYF. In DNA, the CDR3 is TGTGCCAGCAGCCCACACGGGGGCCCCGAGCAGTACTTC.

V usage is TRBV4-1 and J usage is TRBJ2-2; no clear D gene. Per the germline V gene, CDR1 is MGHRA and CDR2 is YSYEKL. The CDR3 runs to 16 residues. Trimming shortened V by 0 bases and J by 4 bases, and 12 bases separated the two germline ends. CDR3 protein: CASSQDSFYPTGELFF. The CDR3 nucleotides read TGCGCCAGCAGCCAAGATTCCTTTTATCCCACCGGGGAGCTGTTTTTT.

The CDR3, as DNA: TGTGCCAGCAGCGGCCGCCCTAGGGGGAGCACAGATACGCAGTATTTT. Amino acid sequence: CASSGRPRGSTDTQYF. V and J are TRBV9 and TRBJ2-3; D possibly corresponds to TRBD1 (6 bases). The germline V gene encodes CDR1 SGDLS and CDR2 YYNGEE. The CDR3 extends over 16 amino acids. V was cut by 3 bases and J by 0 bases, with 14 bases left in between.

CDR3 DNA: TGCGCCAGCAGGGGGGGGACTAGCGGGAATTTAGAGCAGTTCTTC. The encoded protein is CASRGGTSGNLEQFF. This chain links TRBV4-1 with TRBJ2-1; TRBD2 aligns across 13 bases. V lost 6 bases, J lost 10 bases, and 9 bases stayed unmatched. Germline loops: CDR1 MGHRA, CDR2 YSYEKL. The length of the CDR3 is 15 residues.

CDR3 protein: CASSYSASGGVEQYF. CDR3 coding DNA: TGTGCCAGCAGTTACTCGGCTAGCGGTGGCGTCGAGCAGTACTTC. The chain has TRBV6-5 and TRBJ2-7, with 7 positions matching TRBD2. In germline, CDR1 is MNHEY, CDR2 SVGAGI. The junction had 8 bases not matched to a gene; V was cut back by 0 bases and J by 6 bases. The CDR3 length is 15 residues.

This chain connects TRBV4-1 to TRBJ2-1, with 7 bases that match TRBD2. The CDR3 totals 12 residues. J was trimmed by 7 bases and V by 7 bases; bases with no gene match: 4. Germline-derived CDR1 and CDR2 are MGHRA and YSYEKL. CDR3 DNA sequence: TGCGCCAGCATGGGGAGGGCGAATGAGCAGTTCTTC. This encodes CASMGRANEQFF.

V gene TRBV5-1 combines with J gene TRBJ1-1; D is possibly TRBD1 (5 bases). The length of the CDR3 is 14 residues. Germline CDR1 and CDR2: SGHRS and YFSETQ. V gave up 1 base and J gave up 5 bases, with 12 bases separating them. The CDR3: CASSLFKGTTEAFF. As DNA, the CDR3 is TGCGCCAGCAGCTTGTTTAAGGGGACGACTGAAGCTTTCTTT.

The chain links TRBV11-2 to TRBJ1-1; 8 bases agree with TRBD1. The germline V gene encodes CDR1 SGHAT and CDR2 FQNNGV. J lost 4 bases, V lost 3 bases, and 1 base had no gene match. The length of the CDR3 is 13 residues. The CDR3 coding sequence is TGTGCCAGCAGCTTTGACAGGGGCACTGAAGCTTTCTTT. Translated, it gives CASSFDRGTEAFF.

The CDR3 coding sequence is TGTGCCAGCAGTCGCTCCGGGACAGGGTATGAAAAACTGTTTTTT. As protein: CASSRSGTGYEKLFF. The J gene is TRBJ1-4, the V gene TRBV27, with 9 nucleotides matching TRBD1. The ends lost 5 bases at V and 6 bases at J; junction bases unmatched: 7. Germline assignment: CDR1 MNHEY and CDR2 SMNVEV (reference sequence). The CDR3 covers 15 residues.

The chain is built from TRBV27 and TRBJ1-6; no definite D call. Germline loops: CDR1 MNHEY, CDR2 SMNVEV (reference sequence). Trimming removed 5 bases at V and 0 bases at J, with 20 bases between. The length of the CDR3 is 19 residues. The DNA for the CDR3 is TGTGCCAGCAGTCCCCGAGACGGCAGATTGAGCTCCTATAATTCACCCCTCCACTTT. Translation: CASSPRDGRLSSYNSPLHF.

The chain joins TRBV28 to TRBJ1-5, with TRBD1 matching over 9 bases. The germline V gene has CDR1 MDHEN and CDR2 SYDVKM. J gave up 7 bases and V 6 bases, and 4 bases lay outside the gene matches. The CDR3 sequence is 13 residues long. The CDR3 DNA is TGTGCCAGCAGACGGGACAGGGCGCAGCCCCAGCATTTT. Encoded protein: CASRRDRAQPQHF.

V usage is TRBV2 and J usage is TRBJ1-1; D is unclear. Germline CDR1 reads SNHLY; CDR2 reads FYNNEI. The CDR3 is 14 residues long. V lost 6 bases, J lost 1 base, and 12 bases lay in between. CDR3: CASSVGLWNTEAFF. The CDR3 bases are TGTGCCAGCAGCGTTGGACTGTGGAACACTGAAGCTTTCTTT.

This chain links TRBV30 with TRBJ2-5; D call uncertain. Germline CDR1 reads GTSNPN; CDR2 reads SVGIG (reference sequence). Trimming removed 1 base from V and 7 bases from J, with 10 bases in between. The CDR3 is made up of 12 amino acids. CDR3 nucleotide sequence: TGTGCCTGGAGTGCCCCTTTACGGACCCAGTACTTC. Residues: CAWSAPLRTQYF.

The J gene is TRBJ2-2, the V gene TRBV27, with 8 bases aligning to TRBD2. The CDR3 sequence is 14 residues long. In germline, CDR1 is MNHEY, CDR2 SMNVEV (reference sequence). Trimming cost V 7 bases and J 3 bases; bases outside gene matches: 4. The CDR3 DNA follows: TGTGCCAGCACGATTAGCGGGGACACCGGGGAGCTGTTTTTT. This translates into CASTISGDTGELFF.

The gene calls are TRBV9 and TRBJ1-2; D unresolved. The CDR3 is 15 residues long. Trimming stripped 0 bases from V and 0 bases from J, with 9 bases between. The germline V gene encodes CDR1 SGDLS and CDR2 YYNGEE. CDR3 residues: CASSVAGEANYGYTF. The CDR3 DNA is TGTGCCAGCAGCGTAGCCGGAGAAGCTAACTATGGCTACACCTTC.

As DNA, the CDR3 is TGCGCCAGCAGCGTGCGCGGGGCTAGCGGGAGGGCCGGAAATGAGCAGTTCTTC. As protein: CASSVRGASGRAGNEQFF. The J gene is TRBJ2-1, the V gene TRBV5-1; the match to TRBD2 covers 12 bases. V gave up 4 bases and J gave up 7 bases; unmatched junction bases: 15. Germline V gene sequence: CDR1 SGHRS, CDR2 YFSETQ. The CDR3 length is 18 residues. The variable domain in full, completed from reference TRBV5-1 and TRBJ2-1, reads KAGVTQTPRYLIKTRGQQVTLSCSPISGHRSVSWYQQTPGQGLQFLFEYFSETQRNKGNFPGRFSGRQFSNSRSEMNVSTLELGDSALYLCASSVRGASGRAGNEQFFGPGTRLTVL.

The CDR3 DNA reads as TGTGCCAGCAGTCTACTGGGGGATGGCTACACCTTC. This encodes CASSLLGDGYTF. This chain links TRBV6-6 with TRBJ1-2, with D possibly being TRBD1 (5 bases). The CDR3 length is 12 residues. Trimming took off 5 bases at V and 6 bases at J, with 10 bases between the two ends. From germline, CDR1 is MNHNY and CDR2 SVGAGI (reference sequence).

CDR3 sequence reads: CASSFPGFYGYTF. CDR3 DNA sequence: TGTGCCAGCAGTTTTCCCGGATTCTATGGCTACACCTTC. The chain links TRBV27 to TRBJ1-2; D not certain. This CDR3 is 13 amino acids long. Germline V gene sequence: CDR1 MNHEY, CDR2 SMNVEV (reference sequence). The germline V and J ends were trimmed by 3 bases and 4 bases, with 9 bases remaining between them.

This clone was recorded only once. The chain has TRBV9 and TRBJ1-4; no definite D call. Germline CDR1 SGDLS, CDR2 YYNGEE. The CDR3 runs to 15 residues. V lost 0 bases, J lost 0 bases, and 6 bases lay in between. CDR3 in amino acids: CASSVEGATNEKLFF. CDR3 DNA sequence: TGTGCCAGCAGCGTAGAGGGCGCAACTAATGAAAAACTGTTTTTT.

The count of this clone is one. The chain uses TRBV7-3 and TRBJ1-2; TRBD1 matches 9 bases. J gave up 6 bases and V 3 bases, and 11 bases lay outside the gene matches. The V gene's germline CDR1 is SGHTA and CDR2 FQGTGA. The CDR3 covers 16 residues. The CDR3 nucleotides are TGTGCCAGCAGCTTCGACGACAGGGGGAGCAAGGATGGCTACACCTTC. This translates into CASSFDDRGSKDGYTF.

CDR3 residues: CASSMSASSYEQYF. The CDR3, as DNA: TGTGCCAGTAGTATGTCTGCCAGCTCCTACGAGCAGTACTTC. The chain employs TRBV19 and TRBJ2-7, with unresolved D. The V end lost 3 bases, the J end lost 0 bases, and 9 bases lay between the germline ends. This CDR3 comprises 14 residues. CDR1 is LNHDA and CDR2 is SQIVND in the germline V gene (reference sequence).

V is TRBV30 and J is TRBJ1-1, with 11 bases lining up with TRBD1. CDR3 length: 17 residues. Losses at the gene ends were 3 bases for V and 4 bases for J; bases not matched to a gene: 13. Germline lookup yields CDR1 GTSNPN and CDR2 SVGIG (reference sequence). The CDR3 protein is CAWRRGGTGGMVTEAFF. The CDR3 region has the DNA TGTGCCTGGAGGCGCGGGGGGACAGGGGGAATGGTCACTGAAGCTTTCTTT.

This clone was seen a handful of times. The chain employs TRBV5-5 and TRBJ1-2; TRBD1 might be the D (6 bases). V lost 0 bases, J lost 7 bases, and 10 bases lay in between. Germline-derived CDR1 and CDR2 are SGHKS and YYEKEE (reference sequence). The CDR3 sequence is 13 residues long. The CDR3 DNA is TGTGCCAGCAGCTTGGGGGGGACATTTGGCTACACCTTC. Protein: CASSLGGTFGYTF.